These 24 T cell receptor beta chains share one sample of origin, sequenced in a study of regulatory T cells in long-lasting Graves disease. The time point was: newly diagnosed GD, antithyroid drugs for less than 3 months. There was RNA extracted from PBMCs, and the TCR library was made from it. Relying on iRepertoire HTBI primers and Arm-PCR of CDR3 regions, the team built TCR beta libraries. TCRdb analysed the multiplex PCR reads with MiXCR anew, one entry per CDR3 protein. The sample has 530,000 or so distinct CDR3 sequences, roughly 16% seen once; the top ten hold around 12%. The same data also contributed to another study, on T cells in Graves' hyperthyroidism and ophthalmopathy.

Sample: peripheral blood mononuclear cells (PBMCs), taken at new diagnosis, from a patient treated with antithyroid drugs. Receptors originate from a man between 18 and 35 years old with Graves disease.

Comment on this clonotype: This clone may be a read error of a much larger clone one base away. The rearrangement joins TRBV7-9 to TRBJ2-3, with D tentatively TRBD2 (5 bases). The CDR3 contains 14 residues. Germline loops: CDR1 SEHNR, CDR2 FQNEAQ (reference sequence). The CDR3 loop reads CASSLEGVADTQCF. The CDR3 bases are TGTGCCAGCAGCTTAGAGGGAGTAGCAGATACGCAGTGTTTT.

This clonotype was seen repeatedly, ten times or more. The rearrangement joins TRBV11-2 to TRBJ2-3; perhaps TRBD2 as D (6 bases). V lost 5 bases and J lost 2, with 11 bases in between. Germline V gene sequence: CDR1 SGHAT, CDR2 FQNNGV. CDR3 length equals 14 residues. CDR3 sequence: CASSLGDFTDTQYF. CDR3 DNA sequence: TGTGCCAGCAGCCTTGGGGACTTCACAGATACGCAGTATTTT.

This clonotype showed up just a few times. This chain connects TRBV5-5 to TRBJ2-7; 7 nucleotides agree with TRBD1. This CDR3 has 14 amino acids. Germline V lookup: CDR1 SGHKS, CDR2 YYEKEE (reference sequence). The junction had 8 bases not matched to a gene; V was cut back by 5 bases and J by 3 bases. The CDR3 DNA sequence: TGTGCCAGCAGTAGACAGGGTTGGAGCTACGAGCAGTACTTC. Encoded protein: CASSRQGWSYEQYF.

The chain recombines TRBV4-2 with TRBJ2-1; TRBD2 matches at 7 bases. The J segment lost 5 bases and the V segment lost 0 bases, leaving 10 bases of the junction unmatched. Per the germline V gene, CDR1 is LGHNA and CDR2 is YNFKEQ. The CDR3 is made up of 17 amino acids. The CDR3 DNA sequence: TGTGCCAGCAGCCAAGAGGTTGGCGGGAGAATCAACAATGAGCAGTTCTTC. Its translation: CASSQEVGGRINNEQFF.

The V call is TRBV9, the J call TRBJ2-3, with 7 bases that match TRBD2. Trimming cost V 3 bases and J 5 bases; bases outside gene matches: 12. The CDR3 is 16 amino acids. Per germline, CDR1 SGDLS and CDR2 YYNGEE. The CDR3 coding sequence is TGTGCCAGCAGCGGATGGGAGGGCCGAGTCCGAGATACGCAGTATTTT. Translation: CASSGWEGRVRDTQYF. The full variable domain, with the rest looked up from reference TRBV9 and TRBJ2-3, is DSGVTQTPKHLITATGQRVTLRCSPRSGDLSVYWYQQSLDQGLQFLIQYYNGEERAKGNILERFSAQQFPDLHSELNLSSLELGDSALYFCASSGWEGRVRDTQYFGPGTRLTVL.

This clonotype was observed many times. This chain uses TRBV28 with TRBJ1-1; 10 nucleotides align to TRBD1. Germline-derived CDR1 and CDR2 are MDHEN and SYDVKM. V lost 6 bases to trimming and J lost 3 bases; unmatched junction nucleotides: 10. The CDR3 contains 16 residues. The CDR3 region has the DNA TGTGCCAGCAGCGTCGCCGGGACAGGGGAAGACACTGAAGCTTTCTTT. Protein product: CASSVAGTGEDTEAFF.

The sample holds many counts of this clonotype. The chain carries TRBV6-1 and TRBJ2-7; 9 nucleotides match TRBD2. From germline, CDR1 is MNHNS and CDR2 SASEGT. The CDR3 extends over 15 amino acids. Trimming removed 6 bases from V and 2 bases from J; junction bases left unmatched: 8. The CDR3 region has the DNA TGTGCCAGCAGAGATAGCGGGAGAGGAACCTACGAGCAGTACTTC. Protein product: CASRDSGRGTYEQYF.

This clonotype was detected a few times. The rearrangement links TRBV10-1 to TRBJ2-7; D possibly corresponds to TRBD2 (5 bases). V was clipped by 0 bases and J by 2 bases, with 14 bases between them. Germline lookup yields CDR1 WNHNN and CDR2 SYGVQD (reference sequence). The CDR3 runs 16 residues. CDR3 protein: CASSESVYGVPYEQYF. CDR3 DNA sequence: TGCGCCAGCAGTGAGTCGGTTTACGGGGTCCCCTACGAGCAGTACTTC.

At least ten counts were recorded for this clonotype. This sequence joins TRBV2 and TRBJ2-6; D remains ambiguous. The length of the CDR3 is 14 residues. Trimming pared 7 bases from V and 2 bases from J, leaving 9 bases between. The germline CDR1 and CDR2 sequences are SNHLY and FYNNEI. DNA for the CDR3: TGTGCCAGCACCTTCGTAGCTGGGGCCAACGTCCTGACTTTC. It codes for CASTFVAGANVLTF.

The chain carries TRBV14 and TRBJ2-3; TRBD2 is a possible D gene (6 bases). The ends were cut back, 4 bases at V and 5 bases at J, with 16 bases in the middle. This CDR3 spans 15 amino acids. Germline values: CDR1 SGHDN, CDR2 FVKESK. The CDR3, as DNA: TGTGCCAGCAGCCCAGCGGGCGAGGAGAGAGATACGCAGTATTTT. It codes for CASSPAGEERDTQYF.

This clonotype was seen at least ten times. J is TRBJ2-1 and V is TRBV13; TRBD2 matches at 14 bases. Germline V gene data show CDR1 as PRHDT and CDR2 as FYEKMQ (reference sequence). V lost 4 bases, J lost 4 bases, and 6 bases stayed unmatched. The CDR3 spans 17 residues. The CDR3 nucleotides read TGTGCCAGCAGCTCCCTCCGACTAGCGGGAGGGTACAATGAGCAGTTCTTC. Translating gives CASSSLRLAGGYNEQFF. Full variable domain (rest looked up from reference TRBV13 and TRBJ2-1): AAGVIQSPRHLIKEKRETATLKCYPIPRHDTVYWYQQGPGQDPQFLISFYEKMQSDKGSIPDRFSAQQFSDYHSELNMSSLELGDSALYFCASSSLRLAGGYNEQFFGPGTRLTVL.

This clonotype was counted between two and nine times. This chain joins TRBV20-1 and TRBJ2-5; tentative D call: TRBD1 (5 bases). CDR3 length: 14 residues. V dropped 5 bases and J dropped 0 bases, with 13 bases sitting between them. Germline values: CDR1 DFQATT, CDR2 SNEGSKA (reference sequence). The CDR3 sequence: CSAYDSTNQETQYF. CDR3 DNA: TGCAGTGCTTATGACAGTACCAACCAAGAGACCCAGTACTTC.

There are many counts of this clonotype. The chain joins TRBV20-1 to TRBJ2-2; tentatively, D is TRBD1 or TRBD2 (5 bases each). Trimming removed 1 base from V and 5 bases from J, with 14 bases in between. Germline lookup yields CDR1 DFQATT and CDR2 SNEGSKA (reference sequence). The CDR3 length is 15 residues. The CDR3 sequence is CSARVPGTVTGELFF. In nucleotides, the CDR3 is TGCAGTGCTAGAGTACCCGGGACCGTGACCGGGGAGCTGTTTTTT.

This chain links TRBV5-1 with TRBJ1-1; no definite D call. The CDR3 spans 14 residues. Germline V gene data show CDR1 as SGHRS and CDR2 as YFSETQ. Between the trimmed V and J ends, which lost 5 bases and 2 bases, there was a span of 13 bases. The CDR3 is CASRTRPVNTEAFF. The CDR3 DNA follows: TGCGCCAGCAGGACCAGGCCCGTTAACACTGAAGCTTTCTTT.

This clonotype was counted at least ten times. This chain links TRBV12-3 or TRBV12-4 with TRBJ2-1; 9 positions match TRBD2. The CDR3 has 16 residues. V trimming: 0 bases; J trimming: 8 bases; junction bases outside the gene matches: 8. The CDR3 DNA reads as TGTGCCAGCAGTTTAGCGCGGCGGGAGGGCCGCCATGAGCAGTTCTTC. Protein sequence: CASSLARREGRHEQFF.

This clonotype showed up just a few times. V and J are TRBV20-1 and TRBJ2-3; 9 positions agree with TRBD2. Looked up from germline, CDR1 is DFQATT and CDR2 is SNEGSKA (reference sequence). The CDR3 sequence is 15 residues long. Losses at the gene ends were 3 bases for V and 5 bases for J; bases not matched to a gene: 9. CDR3 in amino acids: CSASAGLASVDTQYF. DNA for the CDR3: TGCAGTGCTAGCGCGGGACTAGCTTCTGTAGATACGCAGTATTTT.

This clonotype came up many times. Mismatch with germline at one junction end may stem from a read error. As DNA, the CDR3 is TGTGCCAGCAGCATAGACCACAGATACTTGGGAACCGGGGAGCTGTTTTTT. It is translated as CASSIDHRYLGTGELFF. V and J are TRBV11-2 and TRBJ2-2; no firm D call. The CDR3 consists of 17 residues. In germline, CDR1 is SGHAT, CDR2 FQNNGV.

This clonotype was recorded at least ten times. J is TRBJ2-4 and V is TRBV5-1; D gene ambiguous. Trimming stripped 0 bases from V and 0 bases from J, with 10 bases between. From germline, CDR1 is SGHRS and CDR2 YFSETQ. This CDR3 spans 16 amino acids. CDR3 protein: CASSLGPRLAKNIQYF. The CDR3 bases are TGCGCCAGCAGCTTGGGGCCGAGACTAGCCAAAAACATTCAGTACTTC.

This clonotype was seen repeatedly, ten times or more. The chain is built from TRBV19 and TRBJ1-1, with D possibly TRBD1 on 5 matching bases. CDR1 LNHDA and CDR2 SQIVND come from the germline V gene (reference sequence). There are 12 residues in the CDR3. With 3 bases removed from V and 4 bases from J, the gap between germline ends came to 6 bases. The DNA for the CDR3 is TGTGCCAGTAGTATCCAGGGCACTGAAGCTTTCTTT. Translating gives CASSIQGTEAFF.

There are a few counts of this clonotype. This sequence joins TRBV7-9 and TRBJ2-2; D remains unclear. The CDR3 is made up of 15 amino acids. Trimming took 0 bases from V and 1 from J, leaving 6 bases between them. Germline-derived CDR1 and CDR2 are SEHNR and FQNEAQ (reference sequence). CDR3 sequence: CASSLALKNTGELFF. In DNA form, the CDR3 reads TGTGCCAGCAGCTTAGCGCTCAAGAACACCGGGGAGCTGTTTTTT.

At least ten counts were recorded for this clonotype. The V gene is TRBV20-1, the J gene TRBJ2-7; D uncertain. From germline, CDR1 is DFQATT and CDR2 SNEGSKA (reference sequence). The V and J ends lost 3 bases and 5 bases respectively, with 8 bases between them. The CDR3 has 11 amino acids. The CDR3 nucleotides are TGCAGTGCTAGTCCGACTCACGAGCAGTACTTC. Protein sequence: CSASPTHEQYF.

This clonotype was detected many times. The chain carries TRBV7-2 and TRBJ2-7, with D unclear. CDR3 size: 13 residues. Germline V CDR1 and CDR2: SGHTA, FQGNSA. Trimming took off 4 bases at V and 5 bases at J, with 12 bases between the two ends. The CDR3 is CASSYFLRDEQYF. CDR3 nucleotide sequence: TGTGCCAGCAGCTACTTCCTTCGGGACGAGCAGTACTTC.

This clonotype was found many times. The rearrangement links TRBV5-1 to TRBJ2-7; 9 bases map to TRBD1. Trimming took 4 bases from V and 6 from J; bases not matched to a gene: 8. Germline V CDR1 and CDR2: SGHRS, YFSETQ. This CDR3 spans 14 amino acids. CDR3 nucleotides: TGCGCCAGCAGCCTAGGGACAGGGACGGGCGAGCAGTACTTC. Protein product: CASSLGTGTGEQYF.

In this sample, this clonotype turned up many times. V and J are TRBV5-1 and TRBJ2-1, with D perhaps TRBD2 (6 bases). The V gene lost 4 bases and the J gene lost 9 bases, with 17 bases spanning the gap. CDR1 and CDR2 from the germline V gene are SGHRS and YFSETQ. The CDR3 is made up of 14 amino acids. The CDR3: CASSRDSQEGEQFF. The CDR3 coding sequence is TGCGCCAGCAGCAGGGATTCCCAGGAGGGTGAGCAGTTCTTC.